These 9 T cell receptor beta chains share one sample of origin, sequenced in a study of regulatory T cells in long-lasting Graves disease. Building the TCR beta libraries relied on iRepertoire HTBI primers, and CDR3 regions underwent Arm-PCR. MiXCR was run by TCRdb on the multiplex PCR reads, yielding one entry per CDR3 protein. The profile shows approximately 400,000 distinct CDR3 sequences, approximately 12% of them singletons. Time point denoted: newly diagnosed GD, antithyroid drugs for less than 3 months. After RNA was extracted from PBMCs, the TCR library was made from it. The data also belong to a second study, concerning T cells in Graves' hyperthyroidism and ophthalmopathy.

The sequencing here drew on peripheral blood mononuclear cells (PBMCs), taken at new diagnosis, from a patient treated with antithyroid drugs. Receptors originate from a woman aged 18-29 years with Graves disease.

This clonotype was seen only a few times. The chain uses TRBV5-4 and TRBJ1-3, with D tentatively TRBD1 (5 bases). Germline V gives CDR1 SGHNT, CDR2 YYREEE (reference sequence). Trimming removed 0 bases at V and 2 bases at J, with 6 bases between. The CDR3 is 14 residues long. The CDR3: CASSLDRPGNTIYF. In DNA form, the CDR3 reads TGTGCCAGCAGCTTGGACAGGCCTGGAAACACCATATATTTT.

This clonotype appeared a few times. CDR3 DNA: TGCAGTGCTACCCCGCTAGCGGGAGGGCCGAACGAGCAGTACTTC. This sequence encodes CSATPLAGGPNEQYF. The rearrangement joins TRBV20-1 to TRBJ2-7, with TRBD2 identical over 12 bases. Germline lookup yields CDR1 DFQATT and CDR2 SNEGSKA (reference sequence). The J segment lost 5 bases and the V segment lost 4 bases, leaving 9 bases of the junction unmatched. The CDR3 is 15 amino acids.

This clonotype has at least ten counts. The rearrangement joins TRBV6-1 to TRBJ2-6, with no clear D. Germline values: CDR1 MNHNS, CDR2 SASEGT. The CDR3 sequence is 18 residues long. The V end lost 8 bases, the J end lost 0 bases, and 20 bases lay between the germline ends. The CDR3 reads CASCRKEPLYSGANVLTF. CDR3 coding DNA: TGTGCCAGCTGCCGTAAGGAGCCCCTGTACTCTGGGGCCAACGTCCTGACTTTC.

In its sample, this clonotype was seen many times. This rearrangement joins TRBV13 to TRBJ2-1; possibly TRBD1 or TRBD2 for D (5 bases each). CDR1 is PRHDT and CDR2 is FYEKMQ in the germline V gene (reference sequence). V lost 1 base and J lost 0, with 10 bases in between. CDR3 length equals 16 residues. CDR3 sequence reads: CASSLAAGSSYNEQFF. For the CDR3, the DNA is TGTGCCAGCAGCTTAGCGGCAGGGAGCTCCTACAATGAGCAGTTCTTC.

A note on this clonotype: With a much larger clone just one base away, this may be a read error. The CDR3 sequence: CSAEGGDPNTGELFF. The CDR3 DNA follows: TGCAGTGCGGAGGGGGGAGACCCGAACACCGGGGAGCTGTTTTTT. V gene TRBV20-1 combines with J gene TRBJ2-2; D assignment may be TRBD1 or TRBD2 (6 bases each). Trimming cost V 6 bases and J 0 bases, with 14 bases left between them. The germline V gene encodes CDR1 DFQATT and CDR2 SNEGSKA (reference sequence). CDR3 size: 15 residues.

This clonotype has just a few counts. V usage is TRBV6-1 and J usage is TRBJ2-6; D is possibly TRBD2 (5 bases). Germline V gives CDR1 MNHNS, CDR2 SASEGT. The ends were cut back, 5 bases at V and 4 bases at J, with 24 bases in the middle. The length of the CDR3 is 19 residues. This CDR3 reads CASSPWALLGPGGANVLTF. CDR3 in DNA: TGTGCCAGCAGTCCCTGGGCCCTACTCGGACCGGGGGGGGCCAACGTCCTGACTTTC.

At least ten counts were recorded for this clonotype. V is TRBV7-2 and J is TRBJ2-5, with D possibly TRBD2 on 5 matching bases. The germline gives CDR1 SGHTA, CDR2 FQGNSA. V was shortened by 2 bases and J by 6 bases, with 7 bases between the two germline ends. CDR3 size: 12 residues. CDR3 in DNA: TGTGCCAGCAGCTTATTCGGGAAGACCCAGTACTTC. Its translation: CASSLFGKTQYF.

This clonotype has ten or more counts. The chain is built from TRBV5-1 and TRBJ2-1; TRBD2 agrees at 9 bases. The CDR3 is 14 residues long. Germline trimming cut 1 base from V and 8 bases from J; bases unmatched to any gene: 4. CDR1 is SGHRS, CDR2 YFSETQ, per germline. The CDR3 DNA reads as TGCGCCAGCAGCTTGTTCGCGGGAGGGCATGAGCAGTTCTTC. Its protein product is CASSLFAGGHEQFF.

This clonotype was detected many times. This chain joins TRBV7-2 and TRBJ1-6, with 8 bases identical to TRBD1. This CDR3 spans 14 amino acids. Germline loops: CDR1 SGHTA, CDR2 FQGNSA. After removal of 5 bases from V and 8 bases from J, the junction contained 5 bases not matched to a gene. This chain's CDR3 is CASSPRTGHSPLHF. The CDR3 DNA reads TGTGCCAGCAGCCCAAGGACAGGGCATTCACCCCTCCACTTT. Based on the CDR3 plus reference TRBV7-2 and TRBJ1-6, the full variable domain is GAGVSQSPSNKVTEKGKDVELRCDPISGHTALYWYRQSLGQGLEFLIYFQGNSAPDKSGLPSDRFSAERTGGSVSTLTIQRTQQEDSAVYLCASSPRTGHSPLHFGNGTRLTVT.